The 30 T cell receptor beta chains reported below all come from one sample, sequenced in a study of blood T cell repertoires in COVID-19. Assay used: immunoSEQ multiplex PCR; TCRdb lists only in-frame clones, some missing. The sample contains under 500,000 clones, about 85% of which appear only once. Material for sequencing was PBMCs or T cells enriched from blood (not recorded which). Receptors were obtained from a woman aged 18-29 years with acute COVID-19.

This rearrangement joins TRBV2 to TRBJ2-1, with 8 bases lining up with TRBD1. The CDR3 is 13 residues long. V lost 6 bases and J lost 5; bases outside the gene matches: 3. Germline lookup yields CDR1 SNHLY and CDR2 FYNNEI. The CDR3 DNA reads TGTGCCAGCAGGGACAGGGCCCACAATGAGCAGTTCTTC. This sequence encodes CASRDRAHNEQFF.

V is TRBV11-2 and J is TRBJ2-5, with D tentatively TRBD2 (5 bases). V dropped 8 bases and J dropped 5 bases, with 18 bases sitting between them. CDR3 length equals 14 residues. Germline V gives CDR1 SGHAT, CDR2 FQNNGV. DNA of the CDR3: TGTGCCAGCTGCCGGGGTCTTCGAGAGGAGACCCAGTACTTC. It yields the protein CASCRGLREETQYF.

This chain uses TRBV15 with TRBJ2-1; 7 nucleotides align to TRBD2. The length of the CDR3 is 13 residues. V trimming: 7 bases; J trimming: 9 bases; junction bases outside the gene matches: 9. Germline CDR1 reads LNHNV; CDR2 reads YYDKDF (reference sequence). CDR3 protein: CATKGLPPGEQFF. The CDR3 DNA reads TGTGCCACCAAGGGACTACCCCCTGGTGAGCAGTTCTTC.

CDR3 protein: CASSLSGIYGYTF. The CDR3 bases are TGCGCCAGCAGCTTGTCAGGGATCTATGGCTACACCTTC. The chain joins TRBV5-1 to TRBJ1-2; D perhaps matches TRBD1 (5 bases). There are 13 residues in the CDR3. V was pared by 1 base and J by 4 bases, with 8 bases between. Germline V gene data show CDR1 as SGHRS and CDR2 as YFSETQ. Full variable domain (missing parts from reference TRBV5-1 and TRBJ1-2): KAGVTQTPRYLIKTRGQQVTLSCSPISGHRSVSWYQQTPGQGLQFLFEYFSETQRNKGNFPGRFSGRQFSNSRSEMNVSTLELGDSALYLCASSLSGIYGYTFGSGTRLTVV.

In the case of this clone: The sample has other DNA sequences that encode this CDR3 too. J is TRBJ1-1 and V is TRBV5-1; the D gene is possibly TRBD1 (5 bases). Germline V gene data show CDR1 as SGHRS and CDR2 as YFSETQ. Trimming took off 0 bases at V and 2 bases at J, with 8 bases between the two ends. The CDR3 has 14 amino acids. CDR3 sequence (DNA): TGCGCCAGCAGCTTGGGACAGCCCAACACTGAAGCTTTCTTT. Translated: CASSLGQPNTEAFF.

The rearrangement links TRBV12-3 or TRBV12-4 to TRBJ1-4; D is unclear. Trimming took off 3 bases at V and 1 base at J, with 3 bases between the two ends. This CDR3 spans 13 amino acids. The CDR3 nucleotides are TGTGCCAGCAGTTTTCTAACTAATGAAAAACTGTTTTTT. As protein: CASSFLTNEKLFF.

The chain links TRBV25-1 to TRBJ1-1; TRBD1 aligns across 7 bases. Looked up from germline, CDR1 is MGHDK and CDR2 is SYGVNS. J lost 9 bases, V lost 8 bases, and 12 bases had no gene match. The CDR3 has 13 residues. CDR3 coding DNA: TGTGCCAGCCAGGGGGGCCCTGGGACTCAAGCTTTCTTT. This encodes CASQGGPGTQAFF.

The chain uses TRBV29-1 and TRBJ2-1, with D hard to call. The CDR3 spans 12 residues. V gave up 1 base and J gave up 5 bases, with 6 bases separating them. From germline, CDR1 is SQVTM and CDR2 ANQGSEA. This CDR3 is CSVEVGNNEQFF. The CDR3 region has the DNA TGCAGCGTTGAAGTTGGCAACAATGAGCAGTTCTTC.

This sequence joins TRBV6-1 and TRBJ2-4; D gene ambiguous. This CDR3 comprises 18 residues. The V and J ends lost 1 base and 0 bases respectively, with 16 bases between them. CDR1 and CDR2 from the germline V gene are MNHNS and SASEGT. The CDR3 loop is CASSEVTVHTLAKNIQYF. The CDR3 bases are TGTGCCAGCAGTGAAGTTACAGTGCATACCTTAGCCAAAAACATTCAGTACTTC.

CDR3 amino acids: CASSERADGLGGYEQYF. The CDR3, as DNA: TGTGCCAGCAGTGAAAGGGCTGACGGCCTTGGAGGCTACGAGCAGTACTTC. The V and J genes are TRBV6-1 and TRBJ2-7, with a tentative D call TRBD2 (5 bases). The V end lost 2 bases, the J end lost 3 bases, and 20 bases lay between the germline ends. The CDR3 has 17 amino acids. Germline CDR1 MNHNS, CDR2 SASEGT.

CDR3 residues: CASSREGTSGLDTQYF. CDR3 nucleotides: TGTGCCAGCAGCCGAGAGGGGACTAGCGGCCTAGATACGCAGTATTTT. This chain connects TRBV7-8 to TRBJ2-3; 11 positions match TRBD2. Germline trimming cut 5 bases from V and 5 bases from J; bases unmatched to any gene: 9. Germline loops: CDR1 SGHVS, CDR2 FQNEAQ. The CDR3 is 16 residues long. The entire variable domain, with the rest obtained from reference TRBV7-8 and TRBJ2-3, is as follows: GAGVSQSPRYKVAKRGQDVALRCDPISGHVSLFWYQQALGQGPEFLTYFQNEAQLDKSGLPSDRFFAERPEGSVSTLKIQRTQQEDSAVYLCASSREGTSGLDTQYFGPGTRLTVL.

The chain uses TRBV7-9 and TRBJ1-5; D perhaps matches TRBD1 (6 bases). CDR3 length: 15 residues. Germline loops: CDR1 SEHNR, CDR2 FQNEAQ (reference sequence). V was shortened by 5 bases and J by 5 bases, with 16 bases between the two germline ends. The CDR3 sequence: CASSHNKQGDQPQHF. The CDR3 bases are TGTGCCAGCAGCCATAATAAACAGGGTGATCAGCCCCAGCATTTT. Full variable domain (remainder filled in from reference TRBV7-9 and TRBJ1-5): DTGVSQNPRHKITKRGQNVTFRCDPISEHNRLYWYRQTLGQGPEFLTYFQNEAQLEKSRLLSDRFSAERPKGSFSTLEIQRTEQGDSAMYLCASSHNKQGDQPQHFGDGTRLSIL.

The chain joins TRBV3-1 (or the pseudogene TRBV3-2) to TRBJ2-7; 12 bases match TRBD2. V gave up 5 bases and J gave up 2 bases; unmatched junction bases: 4. This CDR3 spans 15 amino acids. The germline V gene encodes CDR1 LGHDT and CDR2 YNNKEL (reference sequence). The CDR3 here is CASSDGLAGTYEQYF. Written as DNA, the CDR3 is TGTGCCAGCAGCGACGGACTAGCGGGAACCTACGAGCAGTACTTC.

This clone has a handful of counts. The chain carries TRBV7-8 and TRBJ1-3, with D possibly matching TRBD1 (6 bases). Trimming pared 1 base from V and 3 bases from J, leaving 7 bases between. CDR1 and CDR2 from the germline V gene are SGHVS and FQNEAQ. The CDR3 length is 14 residues. The chain's CDR3 is CASSLGRGGNTIYF. The CDR3 DNA reads as TGTGCCAGCAGCTTAGGCAGGGGTGGAAACACCATATATTTT. The complete variable domain, with remaining parts taken from reference TRBV7-8 and TRBJ1-3, reads GAGVSQSPRYKVAKRGQDVALRCDPISGHVSLFWYQQALGQGPEFLTYFQNEAQLDKSGLPSDRFFAERPEGSVSTLKIQRTQQEDSAVYLCASSLGRGGNTIYFGEGSWLTVV.

J is TRBJ2-3 and V is TRBV5-8; 7 nucleotides agree with TRBD2. Germline assignment: CDR1 SGHTS and CDR2 YDEGEE. The ends lost 0 bases at V and 1 base at J; junction bases unmatched: 2. The CDR3 has 15 amino acids. CDR3: CASSLALAGTDTQYF. CDR3 in DNA: TGTGCCAGCAGCTTGGCGCTAGCGGGCACAGATACGCAGTATTTT.

The CDR3 nucleotides read TGTGCCAGCACTGGGGGACAGGGGCTTCTTAGTGAGCAGTTCTTC. Translated: CASTGGQGLLSEQFF. The V call is TRBV2, the J call TRBJ2-1, with TRBD1 matching 10 bases. Per the germline V gene, CDR1 is SNHLY and CDR2 is FYNNEI. The CDR3 contains 15 residues. V was clipped by 7 bases and J by 9 bases; unmatched bases: 12.

This clone has a single count. The V call is TRBV18, the J call TRBJ1-6; D is unclear. The CDR3 contains 12 residues. Germline V gene sequence: CDR1 KGHSH, CDR2 LQKENI. V lost 6 bases and J 14 bases, leaving 14 bases between the germline ends. CDR3: CASSPNREALHF. Here the CDR3 DNA reads TGTGCCAGCTCCCCTAATCGTGAAGCCCTCCACTTT.

V gene TRBV4-1 combines with J gene TRBJ1-1, with 9 nucleotides matching TRBD1. Germline V CDR1 and CDR2: MGHRA, YSYEKL. The CDR3 is 18 residues long. V gave up 4 bases and J gave up 0 bases; unmatched junction bases: 12. The CDR3 region is CASSREGQGSPVNTEAFF. DNA of the CDR3: TGCGCCAGCAGCCGAGAGGGACAGGGAAGTCCGGTGAACACTGAAGCTTTCTTT.

This chain links TRBV27 with TRBJ1-6; D unclear. CDR3 length equals 12 residues. V lost 6 bases and J 6 bases, leaving 6 bases between the germline ends. The germline gives CDR1 MNHEY, CDR2 SMNVEV (reference sequence). CDR3 sequence: CASRGGNSPLHF. CDR3 nucleotide sequence: TGTGCCAGCAGGGGAGGTAATTCACCCCTCCACTTT.

The chain links TRBV9 to TRBJ2-1, with D possibly matching TRBD1 (5 bases). Looked up from germline, CDR1 is SGDLS and CDR2 is YYNGEE. The CDR3 runs to 14 residues. The V end was cut by 0 bases, the J end by 6 bases, with 10 bases between. The CDR3 bases are TGTGCCAGCAGCGTAGAGGGGAAAGGCAATGAGCAGTTCTTC. It encodes CASSVEGKGNEQFF.

In the case of this clone: In the same sample, other DNA sequences code for this CDR3. V gene TRBV28 combines with J gene TRBJ1-5; perhaps TRBD1 as D (6 bases). The CDR3 covers 13 residues. V lost 4 bases and J lost 4, with 8 bases in between. Germline loops: CDR1 MDHEN, CDR2 SYDVKM. CDR3 region: CASSSQGNQPQHF. CDR3 sequence (DNA): TGTGCCAGCAGTTCCCAGGGGAATCAGCCCCAGCATTTT. The full variable domain, rest sourced from reference TRBV28 and TRBJ1-5, is DVKVTQSSRYLVKRTGEKVFLECVQDMDHENMFWYRQDPGLGLRLIYFSYDVKMKEKGDIPEGYSVSREKKERFSLILESASTNQTSMYLCASSSQGNQPQHFGDGTRLSIL.

For the CDR3, the DNA is TGTGCCAGCAGCCAAGATCCATGGACAGACACCGGGGAGCTGTTTTTT. It is translated as CASSQDPWTDTGELFF. The chain combines TRBV3-1 (or the pseudogene TRBV3-2) with TRBJ2-2, with D possibly being TRBD1 (6 bases). The V gene lost 0 bases and the J gene lost 3 bases, with 11 bases spanning the gap. The CDR3 is 16 amino acids. Germline values: CDR1 LGHDT, CDR2 YNNKEL (reference sequence).

V and J are TRBV6-5 and TRBJ2-3; D may be TRBD2 (7 bases). Germline V gene data show CDR1 as MNHEY and CDR2 as SVGAGI. The V end was cut by 11 bases, the J end by 3 bases, with 15 bases between. The CDR3 spans 13 residues. Here the CDR3 reads CASGGGETDTQYF. In DNA form, the CDR3 reads TGTGCCTCGGGGGGCGGGGAAACAGATACGCAGTATTTT.

The V and J genes are TRBV3-1 (or the pseudogene TRBV3-2) and TRBJ1-2, with 7 bases matching TRBD1. From germline, CDR1 is LGHDT and CDR2 YNNKEL (reference sequence). J lost 1 base, V lost 5 bases, and 7 bases had no gene match. The CDR3 totals 15 residues. The DNA of the CDR3 is TGTGCCAGCAGCTCAGGGGGACCAAGTAACTATGGCTACACCTTC. It yields the protein CASSSGGPSNYGYTF.

This rearrangement joins TRBV13 to TRBJ2-2; 7 nucleotides match TRBD2. Germline assignment: CDR1 PRHDT and CDR2 FYEKMQ (reference sequence). J lost 4 bases, V lost 2 bases, and 16 bases had no gene match. This CDR3 spans 19 amino acids. The CDR3 DNA reads as TGTGCCAGCAGCTTAATGCGGCTAGCGGAGGTACCTTTCACCGGGGAGCTGTTTTTT. Its translation: CASSLMRLAEVPFTGELFF.

The chain combines TRBV5-1 with TRBJ2-2; TRBD1 matches at 9 bases. Germline-derived CDR1 and CDR2 are SGHRS and YFSETQ. The CDR3 runs to 16 residues. J gave up 5 bases and V 0 bases, and 5 bases lay outside the gene matches. The CDR3: CASSLAGTGQTGELFF. The CDR3 nucleotides read TGCGCCAGCAGCTTGGCTGGGACAGGGCAAACCGGGGAGCTGTTTTTT.

The chain combines TRBV6-5 with TRBJ1-1; D is uncertain. This CDR3 has 13 amino acids. V lost 8 bases and J lost 1, with 11 bases in between. CDR1 and CDR2 (germline): MNHEY, SVGAGI. The CDR3 sequence: CASGFEENTEAFF. In DNA, the CDR3 is TGTGCCAGCGGGTTCGAGGAGAACACTGAAGCTTTCTTT.

This chain connects TRBV7-9 to TRBJ2-5; 7 nucleotides align to TRBD1. CDR1 is SEHNR and CDR2 is FQNEAQ in the germline V gene (reference sequence). V shed 0 bases and J 4 bases; nucleotides not matched to a gene: 5. The CDR3 runs 15 residues. Here the CDR3 reads CASSLAGTEGETQYF. DNA of the CDR3: TGTGCCAGCAGCTTAGCGGGGACAGAAGGAGAGACCCAGTACTTC.

The V gene is TRBV28, the J gene TRBJ1-5, with D possibly being TRBD1 (6 bases). V lost 2 bases and J lost 0, with 11 bases in between. This CDR3 comprises 16 residues. The germline gives CDR1 MDHEN, CDR2 SYDVKM. This CDR3 is CASSLGGGFSNQPQHF. The CDR3 DNA is TGTGCCAGCAGTTTAGGGGGGGGCTTTAGCAATCAGCCCCAGCATTTT. Full variable domain (outside the CDR3, taken from reference TRBV28 and TRBJ1-5): DVKVTQSSRYLVKRTGEKVFLECVQDMDHENMFWYRQDPGLGLRLIYFSYDVKMKEKGDIPEGYSVSREKKERFSLILESASTNQTSMYLCASSLGGGFSNQPQHFGDGTRLSIL.

This clone has only a few counts. This same CDR3 is encoded by further DNA sequences in the sample. The rearrangement uses TRBV10-3 and TRBJ1-1; unclear D gene. Per the germline V gene, CDR1 is ENHRY and CDR2 is SYGVKD. The CDR3 spans 14 residues. With 4 bases removed from V and 2 bases from J, the gap between germline ends came to 11 bases. The CDR3 loop is CAISVAGGNTEAFF. The CDR3 nucleotides are TGTGCCATCAGTGTGGCAGGTGGTAACACTGAAGCTTTCTTT.